These 30 T cell receptor beta chains were sequenced from one sample in a study of OX40 agonist ivuxolimab in advanced cancers. Sequenced by immunoSEQ multiplex PCR; TCRdb stores in-frame clones only, minus some. In the table there are tens of thousands of clones, around four fifths of which are singletons. The sequencing used CD4+ or CD8+ T cells sorted from blood, collected in a trial of the OX40 agonist ivuxolimab. These receptors were obtained from an adult with an advanced solid tumor such as melanoma, head and neck, liver or kidney cancer.

The V call is TRBV30, the J call TRBJ2-7; D not resolved. In germline, CDR1 is GTSNPN, CDR2 SVGIG (reference sequence). This CDR3 is built from 14 residues. Trimming removed 3 bases from V and 1 base from J, with 13 bases in between. CDR3 sequence (DNA): TGTGCCTGGAGCTCGGGTAAAGGATCCTACGAGCAGTACTTC. It codes for CAWSSGKGSYEQYF.

This clone appeared a single time. V usage is TRBV9 and J usage is TRBJ2-2, with D possibly TRBD1 on 6 matching bases. This CDR3 has 15 amino acids. Trimming removed 1 base from V and 1 base from J, with 8 bases in between. Germline V gene data show CDR1 as SGDLS and CDR2 as YYNGEE. The CDR3 DNA reads as TGTGCCAGCAGCGTACACAGGGAGAACACCGGGGAGCTGTTTTTT. This gives the protein CASSVHRENTGELFF.

The chain carries TRBV7-6 and TRBJ2-2; D might be TRBD1 (6 bases). V lost 6 bases and J 7 bases, leaving 15 bases between the germline ends. CDR1 and CDR2 from the germline V gene are SGHVS and FNYEAQ. This CDR3 spans 14 amino acids. CDR3: CASSPGEGVGELFF. Here the CDR3 DNA reads TGTGCCAGCAGTCCTGGAGAGGGGGTCGGGGAGCTGTTTTTT. The full variable domain, its missing parts supplied by reference TRBV7-6 and TRBJ2-2, is GAGVSQSPRYKVTKRGQDVALRCDPISGHVSLYWYRQALGQGPEFLTYFNYEAQQDKSGLPNDRFSAERPEGSISTLTIQRTEQRDSAMYRCASSPGEGVGELFFGEGSRLTVL.

The chain uses TRBV6-5 and TRBJ2-7, with unresolved D. The CDR3 sequence is 14 residues long. Trimming removed 3 bases from V and 0 bases from J, with 9 bases in between. Germline-derived CDR1 and CDR2 are MNHEY and SVGAGI. CDR3 in DNA: TGTGCCAGCAGTTATGGCTCCTCCTCCTACGAGCAGTACTTC. It specifies CASSYGSSSYEQYF.

The genes are TRBV7-2 and TRBJ2-1; D unclear. The CDR3 loop spans 12 amino acids. Germline V gene lookup returns CDR1 SGHTA and CDR2 FQGNSA. V dropped 3 bases and J dropped 5 bases, with 5 bases sitting between them. CDR3 sequence reads: CASSFINNEQFF. CDR3 bases: TGTGCCAGCAGCTTTATTAACAATGAGCAGTTCTTC.

This clone has just a few counts. The rearrangement joins TRBV6-5 to TRBJ2-5; D call uncertain. The V gene lost 2 bases and the J gene lost 3 bases, with 4 bases spanning the gap. This CDR3 contains 12 residues. The V gene's germline CDR1 is MNHEY and CDR2 SVGAGI. The CDR3: CASSYPEETQYF. In DNA, the CDR3 is TGTGCCAGCAGTTACCCAGAAGAGACCCAGTACTTC.

The CDR3 is CAGGGPAGNTIYF. The DNA of the CDR3 is TGCGCCGGAGGGGGCCCCGCTGGAAACACCATATATTTT. The chain uses TRBV23-1 and TRBJ1-3, with 7 bases aligning to TRBD1. TRBV23-1 is flagged as an ORF with uncertain function. The ends lost 11 bases at V and 2 bases at J; junction bases unmatched: 6. The CDR3 is 13 residues long.

Written as DNA, the CDR3 is TGTGCCAGCAGGGGACTTTCCCCCTACAATGAGCAGTTCTTC. Translating gives CASRGLSPYNEQFF. V and J are TRBV25-1 and TRBJ2-1; possibly TRBD2 for D (6 bases). Trimming left V 6 bases short and J 2 bases short, with 11 bases between. There are 14 residues in the CDR3. Germline-derived CDR1 and CDR2 are MGHDK and SYGVNS.

The genes are TRBV5-1 and TRBJ2-3, with no clear D. Germline V gene lookup returns CDR1 SGHRS and CDR2 YFSETQ. Trimming left V 0 bases short and J 3 bases short, with 11 bases between. The CDR3 covers 15 residues. The CDR3 DNA reads as TGCGCCAGCAGCTTGGAAAACCTGGGAACAGATACGCAGTATTTT. Its translation: CASSLENLGTDTQYF.

V is TRBV9 and J is TRBJ2-5, with a weak D call TRBD2 (6 bases). V was trimmed by 4 bases and J by 1 base, leaving 14 bases between them. The germline gives CDR1 SGDLS, CDR2 YYNGEE. This CDR3 is built from 15 residues. CDR3 sequence: CASSHSGTAQETQYF. CDR3 coding DNA: TGTGCCAGCAGCCACTCCGGGACTGCCCAAGAGACCCAGTACTTC. Combining the CDR3 with reference TRBV9 and TRBJ2-5 gives the whole variable domain DSGVTQTPKHLITATGQRVTLRCSPRSGDLSVYWYQQSLDQGLQFLIQYYNGEERAKGNILERFSAQQFPDLHSELNLSSLELGDSALYFCASSHSGTAQETQYFGPGTRLLVL.

The chain couples TRBV6-1 to TRBJ2-5, with 8 bases lining up with TRBD2. V shed 3 bases, J shed 2 bases, and the junction held 5 bases outside the gene matches. This CDR3 spans 15 amino acids. Germline assignment: CDR1 MNHNS and CDR2 SASEGT. CDR3 in amino acids: CASSDGGGPQETQYF. The CDR3 DNA sequence: TGTGCCAGCAGTGATGGCGGGGGGCCTCAAGAGACCCAGTACTTC.

This chain joins TRBV7-6 and TRBJ2-2, with 14 bases aligning to TRBD2. CDR3 size: 18 residues. The germline V gene encodes CDR1 SGHVS and CDR2 FNYEAQ. Trimming took 5 bases from V and 1 from J; bases not matched to a gene: 6. In nucleotides, the CDR3 is TGTGCCAGCAGCCCTGGACTAGCGGGGGGCGAGAACACCGGGGAGCTGTTTTTT. It specifies CASSPGLAGGENTGELFF.

In DNA, the CDR3 is TGCGCCAGCAGCCAAGATAATGCGCGTGGCGAGCAGTACTTC. Residues: CASSQDNARGEQYF. The chain employs TRBV4-1 and TRBJ2-7; no clear D gene. The CDR3 extends over 14 amino acids. CDR1 is MGHRA, CDR2 YSYEKL, per germline. Deletions cut 0 bases from V and 6 bases from J, with 12 bases between.

V and J are TRBV28 and TRBJ1-1; D gene ambiguous. Germline V gene data show CDR1 as MDHEN and CDR2 as SYDVKM. The CDR3 is 12 residues long. V shed 5 bases and J shed 7 bases, with 11 bases lying between them. The CDR3 DNA follows: TGTGCCAGCAGTCCCCCCGGGGTTGAAGCTTTCTTT. Its translation is CASSPPGVEAFF.

The rearrangement joins TRBV10-1 to TRBJ2-1; 8 positions agree with TRBD2. V lost 0 bases to trimming and J lost 4 bases; unmatched junction nucleotides: 5. The length of the CDR3 is 16 residues. The germline V gene encodes CDR1 WNHNN and CDR2 SYGVQD (reference sequence). The chain's CDR3 is CASSESRTSLYNEQFF. The CDR3 coding sequence is TGCGCCAGCAGTGAGTCGAGGACTAGCCTATACAATGAGCAGTTCTTC.

The chain uses TRBV18 and TRBJ2-5; the D gene is possibly TRBD1 (6 bases). Germline V gives CDR1 KGHSH, CDR2 LQKENI. This CDR3 contains 19 residues. The V gene lost 0 bases and the J gene lost 4 bases, with 24 bases spanning the gap. The DNA for the CDR3 is TGTGCCAGCTCACCACCGAGCGATCGTTGGCAGGGGTCAATAGAGACCCAGTACTTC. It codes for CASSPPSDRWQGSIETQYF. The full variable domain, completed using reference TRBV18 and TRBJ2-5, is NAGVMQNPRHLVRRRGQEARLRCSPMKGHSHVYWYRQLPEEGLKFMVYLQKENIIDESGMPKERFSAEFPKEGPSILRIQQVVRGDSAAYFCASSPPSDRWQGSIETQYFGPGTRLLVL.

V usage is TRBV29-1 and J usage is TRBJ2-2, with 7 bases aligning to TRBD2. The length of the CDR3 is 12 residues. Trimming removed 5 bases from V and 5 bases from J; junction bases left unmatched: 2. Germline CDR1 and CDR2: SQVTM and ANQGSEA. As DNA, the CDR3 is TGCAGCGTTACGGGGGGAACCGGGGAGCTGTTTTTT. Residues: CSVTGGTGELFF.

V gene TRBV9 combines with J gene TRBJ2-2, with a tentative D call TRBD2 (6 bases). CDR1 is SGDLS and CDR2 is YYNGEE in the germline V gene. The CDR3 loop spans 14 amino acids. Trimming left V 6 bases short and J 5 bases short, with 14 bases between. The DNA of the CDR3 is TGTGCCAGCACGGACGGGAGCGGGACCGGGGAGCTGTTTTTT. Amino acids: CASTDGSGTGELFF.

The chain has TRBV19 and TRBJ2-1; D unclear. This CDR3 contains 11 residues. The germline CDR1 and CDR2 sequences are LNHDA and SQIVND (reference sequence). V was shortened by 1 base and J by 6 bases, with 1 base between the two germline ends. The DNA of the CDR3 is TGTGCCAGTAGTATAGCCAATGAGCAGTTCTTC. Translation: CASSIANEQFF.

The chain combines TRBV6-1 with TRBJ2-1; D not certain. There are 11 residues in the CDR3. Germline-derived CDR1 and CDR2 are MNHNS and SASEGT. V lost 7 bases and J lost 8, with 9 bases in between. CDR3 coding DNA: TGTGCCAGCACGCTGGCCGATGAGCAGTTCTTC. Its protein product is CASTLADEQFF.

The V call is TRBV13, the J call TRBJ2-3; D not resolved. Germline loops: CDR1 PRHDT, CDR2 FYEKMQ (reference sequence). This CDR3 is 15 amino acids long. V was trimmed by 5 bases and J by 1 base, leaving 13 bases between them. CDR3 DNA: TGTGCCAGCAGCCTTCGCGGCGGAGGCACAGATACGCAGTATTTT. Protein sequence: CASSLRGGGTDTQYF. The full variable domain, rest sourced from reference TRBV13 and TRBJ2-3, is AAGVIQSPRHLIKEKRETATLKCYPIPRHDTVYWYQQGPGQDPQFLISFYEKMQSDKGSIPDRFSAQQFSDYHSELNMSSLELGDSALYFCASSLRGGGTDTQYFGPGTRLTVL.

The rearrangement joins TRBV6-1 to TRBJ1-3; a weak D match, TRBD1 (5 bases). V was trimmed by 7 bases and J by 1 base, leaving 14 bases between them. Germline V gene data show CDR1 as MNHNS and CDR2 as SASEGT. There are 15 residues in the CDR3. The CDR3 here is CASIMEGSSGNTIYF. CDR3 coding DNA: TGTGCCAGCATTATGGAGGGGAGTTCTGGAAACACCATATATTTT.

By share, this clone counts as medium-sized. The CDR3 nucleotides read TGTGCCAGCAGCTTCGCGGCCTCCGAGCAGTACTTC. As protein: CASSFAASEQYF. The V call is TRBV7-9, the J call TRBJ2-7, with D uncertain. CDR3 length equals 12 residues. Germline lookup yields CDR1 SEHNR and CDR2 FQNEAQ (reference sequence). V was shortened by 3 bases and J by 6 bases, with 9 bases between the two germline ends.

This clone was counted between two and nine times. V gene TRBV27 combines with J gene TRBJ2-7; D tentatively fits TRBD1 or TRBD2 (5 bases each). V was pared by 5 bases and J by 6 bases, with 11 bases between. Germline V lookup: CDR1 MNHEY, CDR2 SMNVEV (reference sequence). The CDR3 is 12 amino acids. The CDR3, as DNA: TGTGCCAGCAGTGGGGGTCGAGGCGAGCAGTACTTC. Amino acid sequence: CASSGGRGEQYF.

This chain connects TRBV5-1 to TRBJ1-1; no clear D gene. CDR1 is SGHRS and CDR2 is YFSETQ in the germline V gene. V gave up 0 bases and J gave up 4 bases, with 13 bases separating them. The CDR3 runs to 15 residues. CDR3 sequence: CASSLVGGYGTEAFF. The CDR3 DNA follows: TGCGCCAGCAGCTTGGTCGGAGGGTACGGCACTGAAGCTTTCTTT. Based on the CDR3 plus reference TRBV5-1 and TRBJ1-1, the full variable domain is KAGVTQTPRYLIKTRGQQVTLSCSPISGHRSVSWYQQTPGQGLQFLFEYFSETQRNKGNFPGRFSGRQFSNSRSEMNVSTLELGDSALYLCASSLVGGYGTEAFFGQGTRLTVV.

This sequence joins TRBV19 and TRBJ1-1; a weak D match, TRBD1 (5 bases). The CDR3 spans 14 residues. CDR1 and CDR2 (germline): LNHDA, SQIVND (reference sequence). V lost 6 bases, J lost 2 bases, and 13 bases lay in between. The CDR3 sequence is CASSQGLFNTEAFF. The CDR3 nucleotides are TGTGCCAGTAGCCAGGGTTTGTTTAACACTGAAGCTTTCTTT.

V usage is TRBV5-4 and J usage is TRBJ2-7; a weak D match, TRBD2 (5 bases). Germline V gene lookup returns CDR1 SGHNT and CDR2 YYREEE (reference sequence). CDR3 size: 13 residues. The V and J ends lost 6 bases and 2 bases respectively, with 12 bases between them. In DNA, the CDR3 is TGTGCCAGCACCCCGGACGGGGCCTACGAGCAGTACTTC. It translates to CASTPDGAYEQYF. Using reference TRBV5-4 and TRBJ2-7 for the parts outside the CDR3, the full variable domain is ETGVTQSPTHLIKTRGQQVTLRCSSQSGHNTVSWYQQALGQGPQFIFQYYREEENGRGNFPPRFSGLQFPNYSSELNVNALELDDSALYLCASTPDGAYEQYFGPGTRLTVT.

V and J are TRBV6-1 and TRBJ2-7; D is possibly TRBD1 or TRBD2 (5 bases each). The CDR3 sequence is 14 residues long. V lost 5 bases to trimming and J lost 3 bases, with 14 bases between them. The V gene's germline CDR1 is MNHNS and CDR2 SASEGT. The CDR3 spells CASSPPGPHYEQYF. For the CDR3, the DNA is TGTGCCAGCAGTCCGCCGGGACCACACTACGAGCAGTACTTC.

This clone appeared a single time. V usage is TRBV5-6 and J usage is TRBJ2-7, with D hard to call. The CDR3 is made up of 14 amino acids. Trimming took 0 bases from V and 1 from J, leaving 8 bases between them. Germline-derived CDR1 and CDR2 are SGHDT and YYEEEE. CDR3 region: CASSLGLGSYEQYF. CDR3 nucleotide sequence: TGTGCCAGCAGCTTGGGCCTAGGTTCCTACGAGCAGTACTTC.

The genes are TRBV9 and TRBJ1-4; weak D call: TRBD1 (5 bases). The CDR3 consists of 15 residues. V was pared by 4 bases and J by 4 bases, with 14 bases between. Germline lookup yields CDR1 SGDLS and CDR2 YYNGEE. The CDR3 loop reads CASSPGGEFNEKLFF. In DNA, the CDR3 is TGTGCCAGCAGCCCCGGGGGGGAATTTAATGAAAAACTGTTTTTT.